The 16 T cell receptor beta chains below all came from one sample that was sequenced in a study of human T cells and chemical hapten exposure. Time point in this sample: pre-sensitization, week 0. Described treatment: therapeutic diphenylcyclopropenone sensitization with weekly scalp DPC. TCRdb processed the RACE reads anew with MiXCR; each CDR3 protein has one entry. This table holds over 300,000 distinct CDR3 sequences, roughly 4.6% found once. The source was whole blood, collected in connection with sensitization to the hapten diphenylcyclopropenone (DPC). The receptors were gathered from a woman aged 45-65 years with alopecia areata. Some clones in this sample may be carry-over from other donors' samples.

This clonotype was seen at least ten times. The J gene is TRBJ2-7, the V gene TRBV20-1, with 8 bases matching TRBD2. J was trimmed by 0 bases and V by 3 bases; bases with no gene match: 7. CDR1 DFQATT and CDR2 SNEGSKA come from the germline V gene (reference sequence). The CDR3 extends over 15 amino acids. This CDR3 is CSASESTSGSYEQYF. Here the CDR3 DNA reads TGCAGTGCTAGCGAGTCAACTAGCGGCTCCTACGAGCAGTACTTC.

This clonotype was counted a few times. V gene TRBV29-1 combines with J gene TRBJ1-1; D possibly corresponds to TRBD1 (6 bases). The CDR3 extends over 12 amino acids. Germline V gene lookup returns CDR1 SQVTM and CDR2 ANQGSEA. Trimming cost V 0 bases and J 6 bases, with 8 bases left between them. The CDR3 sequence: CSVEDRGAEAFF. The CDR3 nucleotides are TGCAGCGTTGAAGACAGGGGCGCTGAAGCTTTCTTT.

This clonotype came up a few times. The CDR3 region is CASSQAGLAGNGGELFF. As DNA, the CDR3 is TGCGCCAGCAGCCAAGCAGGACTAGCGGGGAACGGCGGGGAGCTGTTTTTT. The chain combines TRBV4-1 with TRBJ2-2; 12 nucleotides align to TRBD2. The CDR3 has 17 amino acids. CDR1 is MGHRA, CDR2 YSYEKL, per germline. V shed 1 base, J shed 7 bases, and the junction held 7 bases outside the gene matches.

This clonotype was seen ten or more times. CDR3 amino acids: CAISESSGANVLTF. CDR3 in DNA: TGTGCCATCAGTGAGAGCTCTGGGGCCAACGTCCTGACTTTC. V is TRBV10-3 and J is TRBJ2-6; D uncertain. The CDR3 runs 14 residues. CDR1 is ENHRY, CDR2 SYGVKD, per germline. Trimming shortened V by 2 bases and J by 0 bases, and 2 bases separated the two germline ends.

V is TRBV28 and J is TRBJ2-7, with D maybe TRBD2 (6 bases). This CDR3 region has 15 residues. V lost 5 bases and J lost 0, with 14 bases in between. Germline CDR1 reads MDHEN; CDR2 reads SYDVKM. The CDR3 DNA reads as TGTGCCAGCAGTCTCCGAGGTAGCGGCTCCTACGAGCAGTACTTC. Translating it yields CASSLRGSGSYEQYF.

This clonotype was observed at least ten times. The CDR3 loop reads CASSSLGQGGYGYTF. CDR3 sequence (DNA): TGTGCCAGCAGTTCCCTCGGACAGGGAGGCTATGGCTACACCTTC. The chain combines TRBV28 with TRBJ1-2, with 8 bases matching TRBD1. Trimming at V came to 4 bases and at J to 4 bases, leaving 8 bases not matched to a gene. CDR3 length: 15 amino acids. Germline loops: CDR1 MDHEN, CDR2 SYDVKM.

The sample holds many counts of this clonotype. This sequence joins TRBV12-3 or TRBV12-4 and TRBJ1-2; unclear D gene. The CDR3 length is 13 residues. Trimming removed 3 bases from V and 1 base from J, with 6 bases in between. The CDR3 protein is CASSFAGNYGYTF. The DNA of the CDR3 is TGTGCCAGCAGTTTCGCCGGTAACTATGGCTACACCTTC.

V is TRBV20-1 and J is TRBJ2-1; D is undetermined. Germline values: CDR1 DFQATT, CDR2 SNEGSKA (reference sequence). The CDR3 is 15 residues long. The germline V and J ends were trimmed by 6 bases and 0 bases, with 15 bases remaining between them. The CDR3: CSALSGHSSYNEQFF. CDR3 nucleotides: TGCAGTGCCCTGAGTGGGCATAGCTCCTACAATGAGCAGTTCTTC.

The table lists this clonotype with a few counts. This chain uses TRBV20-1 with TRBJ1-2; D not certain. Germline loops: CDR1 DFQATT, CDR2 SNEGSKA (reference sequence). The CDR3 extends over 14 amino acids. The ends were cut back, 5 bases at V and 5 bases at J, with 18 bases in the middle. CDR3 amino acids: CSAPSRGISYGYTF. The DNA of the CDR3 is TGCAGTGCTCCCTCCCGGGGAATATCATATGGCTACACCTTC.

This clonotype was detected ten times or more. The J gene is TRBJ2-3, the V gene TRBV6-2 or TRBV6-3; 8 nucleotides match TRBD2. The CDR3 contains 15 residues. Unmatched junction bases numbered 10, after V lost 5 bases and J lost 6 bases. Germline-derived CDR1 and CDR2 are MNHEY and SVGEGT. CDR3 DNA sequence: TGTGCCAGCAGTGCCGGACTAGCTATTTCGGATACGCAGTATTTT. It codes for CASSAGLAISDTQYF.

This clonotype was recorded at least ten times. The V and J genes are TRBV29-1 and TRBJ1-2, with 9 bases matching TRBD1. Germline V gives CDR1 SQVTM, CDR2 ANQGSEA. There are 13 residues in the CDR3. Trimming cost V 4 bases and J 4 bases; bases outside gene matches: 4. The CDR3, as DNA: TGCAGCGTTGGGGGACAGGGCGCCTATGGCTACACCTTC. This encodes CSVGGQGAYGYTF.

The chain links TRBV6-5 to TRBJ1-1; D may be TRBD1 (5 bases). The CDR3 loop spans 15 amino acids. Germline V gene lookup returns CDR1 MNHEY and CDR2 SVGAGI. V dropped 0 bases and J dropped 4 bases, with 12 bases sitting between them. The CDR3 here is CASSYSTWGGTEAFF. The CDR3 DNA reads TGTGCCAGCAGTTACTCTACCTGGGGGGGCACTGAAGCTTTCTTT.

A few counts support this clonotype. This chain links TRBV5-1 with TRBJ2-7, with TRBD2 as a possible D gene (5 bases). Germline CDR1 reads SGHRS; CDR2 reads YFSETQ. Trimming took 4 bases from V and 4 from J, leaving 15 bases between them. The CDR3 is made up of 14 amino acids. The CDR3 loop is CASSAPEGPYEQYF. Written as DNA, the CDR3 is TGCGCCAGCAGCGCCCCTGAGGGCCCATACGAGCAGTACTTC.

The rearrangement joins TRBV18 to TRBJ1-2; D perhaps matches TRBD1 (5 bases). Germline-derived CDR1 and CDR2 are KGHSH and LQKENI. The CDR3 extends over 13 amino acids. V was cut by 3 bases and J by 7 bases, with 12 bases left in between. The CDR3 region is CASSPSRDAGYTF. In nucleotides, the CDR3 is TGTGCCAGCTCACCGAGTCGGGACGCTGGCTACACCTTC. Variable domain in full (rest from reference TRBV18 and TRBJ1-2): NAGVMQNPRHLVRRRGQEARLRCSPMKGHSHVYWYRQLPEEGLKFMVYLQKENIIDESGMPKERFSAEFPKEGPSILRIQQVVRGDSAAYFCASSPSRDAGYTFGSGTRLTVV.

This clonotype has ten or more counts. The chain recombines TRBV7-8 with TRBJ2-3; D is uncertain. The germline V gene has CDR1 SGHVS and CDR2 FQNEAQ. CDR3 size: 16 residues. The V gene lost 2 bases and the J gene lost 2 bases, with 14 bases spanning the gap. CDR3 region: CASSLLAREATDTQYF. CDR3 DNA: TGTGCCAGCAGCTTACTGGCTCGAGAAGCCACAGATACGCAGTATTTT.

This clonotype came up a few times. V and J are TRBV7-9 and TRBJ2-3, with D tentatively TRBD1 (5 bases). In germline, CDR1 is SEHNR, CDR2 FQNEAQ (reference sequence). This CDR3 spans 17 amino acids. V lost 5 bases and J lost 1, with 19 bases in between. DNA of the CDR3: TGTGCCAGCAGCCCAGGCAGGGTGGGGCTGCGCACAGATACGCAGTATTTT. It specifies CASSPGRVGLRTDTQYF.